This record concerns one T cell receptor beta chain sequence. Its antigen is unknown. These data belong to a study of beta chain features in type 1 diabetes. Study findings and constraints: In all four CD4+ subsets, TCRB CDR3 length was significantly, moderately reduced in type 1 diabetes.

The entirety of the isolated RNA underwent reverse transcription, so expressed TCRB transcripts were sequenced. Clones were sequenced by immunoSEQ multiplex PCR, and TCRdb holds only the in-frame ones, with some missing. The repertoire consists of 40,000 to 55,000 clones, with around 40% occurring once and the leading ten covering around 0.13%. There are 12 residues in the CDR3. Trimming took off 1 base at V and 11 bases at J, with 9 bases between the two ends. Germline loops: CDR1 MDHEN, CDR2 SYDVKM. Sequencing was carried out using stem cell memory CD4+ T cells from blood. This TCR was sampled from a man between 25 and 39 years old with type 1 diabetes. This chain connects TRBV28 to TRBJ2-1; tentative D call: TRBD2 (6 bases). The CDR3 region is CASSLLGTQQFF. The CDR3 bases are TGTGCCAGCAGTTTATTAGGGACTCAGCAGTTCTTC. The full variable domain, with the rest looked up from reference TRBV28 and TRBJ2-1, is DVKVTQSSRYLVKRTGEKVFLECVQDMDHENMFWYRQDPGLGLRLIYFSYDVKMKEKGDIPEGYSVSREKKERFSLILESASTNQTSMYLCASSLLGTQQFFGPGTRLTVL.